This record covers a single T cell receptor (beta chain). In the original analysis: Estimates of nucleated cell counts were drawn from the amplification of reference gene primers. Profiled with immunoSEQ multiplex PCR; TCRdb holds only in-frame clones, not every one. V and J calls and clone size are given by that table; D and trimming were obtained from the DNA. The sample gives around 300,000 clones, around 84% of which show up once; 2% to 3% is in the top ten. The CDR3 has 15 amino acids. Trimming cost V 8 bases and J 2 bases; bases outside gene matches: 11. Germline CDR1 is MDHEN and CDR2 is SYDVKM. These data belong to a study of blood T cell repertoires in COVID-19. Whole-study context: From the United States, Italy and Spain came samples of acute and convalescent COVID-19.

Recovered status in Cohort 3 required two negative PCRs, clearance, or symptom resolution. The rearrangement uses TRBV28 and TRBJ1-1; 7 nucleotides match TRBD1. Material for sequencing was PBMCs or T cells enriched from blood (not recorded which). This sequence originates from a woman in her fifties or sixties who had recovered from COVID-19. This chain's CDR3 is CASVELGTVNTEAFF. CDR3 coding DNA: TGTGCCAGCGTCGAACTGGGGACAGTTAACACTGAAGCTTTCTTT.